The present entry profiles one T cell receptor beta chain with its context. Its antigen is currently unknown. The V gene lost 3 bases and the J gene lost 5 bases, with 11 bases spanning the gap. The length of the CDR3 is 14 residues. CDR1 and CDR2 (germline): SGHAT, FQNNGV. This entry belongs to a study of beta chain features in type 1 diabetes. At the level of the study: Examination spanned about 110 million sorted cells from all samples. Study results and caveats: Moderate but significant shortening of TCRB CDR3s was recorded in all four CD4+ subsets from Type 1 diabetes patients.

The authors reverse transcribed all of the isolated RNA, so sequencing captured expressed TCRB transcripts. This table comes from immunoSEQ multiplex PCR, and its TCRdb copy is limited to in-frame clones, with some not included. This sample has under 300,000 clones, with roughly 17% found just once. The origin of this receptor is a man aged 25-45 years with type 1 diabetes. The sequencing sample was made of naive CD4+ T cells from blood. The chain is built from TRBV11-2 and TRBJ2-1, with D maybe TRBD2 (6 bases). CDR3 residues: CASSLGGRDNEQFF. In DNA form, the CDR3 reads TGTGCCAGCAGCTTGGGAGGCCGGGACAATGAGCAGTTCTTC.